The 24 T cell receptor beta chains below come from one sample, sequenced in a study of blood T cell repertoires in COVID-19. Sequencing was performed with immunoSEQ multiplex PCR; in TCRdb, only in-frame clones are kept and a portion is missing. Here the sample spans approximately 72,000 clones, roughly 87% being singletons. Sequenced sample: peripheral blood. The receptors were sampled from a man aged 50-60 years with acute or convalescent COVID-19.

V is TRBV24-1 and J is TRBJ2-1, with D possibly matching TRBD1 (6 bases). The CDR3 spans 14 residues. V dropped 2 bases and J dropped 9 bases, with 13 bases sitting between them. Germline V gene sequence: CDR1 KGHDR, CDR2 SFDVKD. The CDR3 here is CATSDSLTGREQFF. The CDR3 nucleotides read TGTGCCACCAGTGATTCCCTGACAGGCCGTGAGCAGTTCTTC.

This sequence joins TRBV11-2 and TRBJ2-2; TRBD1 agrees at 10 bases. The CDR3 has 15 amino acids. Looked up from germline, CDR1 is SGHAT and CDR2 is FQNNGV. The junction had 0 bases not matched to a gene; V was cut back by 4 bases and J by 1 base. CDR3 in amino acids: CASSWDRGNTGELFF. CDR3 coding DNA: TGTGCCAGCAGCTGGGACAGGGGGAACACCGGGGAGCTGTTTTTT.

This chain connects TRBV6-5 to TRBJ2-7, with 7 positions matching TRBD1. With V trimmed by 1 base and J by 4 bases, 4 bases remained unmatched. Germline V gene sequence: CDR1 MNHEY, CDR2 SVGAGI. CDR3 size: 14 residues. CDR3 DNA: TGTGCCAGCAGTTACTTGACAGGGATGTACGAGCAGTACTTC. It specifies CASSYLTGMYEQYF.

DNA of the CDR3: TGTGCCAGCAGCAGGGTGAACTATGGCTACACCTTC. Translation: CASSRVNYGYTF. The J gene is TRBJ1-2, the V gene TRBV6-6; tentative D call: TRBD1 (5 bases). The CDR3 has 12 residues. The germline gives CDR1 MNHNY, CDR2 SVGAGI (reference sequence). Between the trimmed V and J ends, which lost 6 bases and 2 bases, there was a span of 7 bases.

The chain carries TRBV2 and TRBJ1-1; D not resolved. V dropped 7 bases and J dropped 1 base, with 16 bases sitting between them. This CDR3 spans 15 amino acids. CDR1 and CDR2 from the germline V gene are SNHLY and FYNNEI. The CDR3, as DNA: TGTGCCAGCACCCTTCAGGATAAAGGGAACACTGAAGCTTTCTTT. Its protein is CASTLQDKGNTEAFF.

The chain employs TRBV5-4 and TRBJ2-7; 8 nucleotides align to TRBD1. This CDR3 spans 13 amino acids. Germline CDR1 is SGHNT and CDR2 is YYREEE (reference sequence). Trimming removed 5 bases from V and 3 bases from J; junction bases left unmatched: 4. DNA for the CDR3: TGTGCCAGCAGTACAGGGGGGAGCTACGAGCAGTACTTC. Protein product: CASSTGGSYEQYF.

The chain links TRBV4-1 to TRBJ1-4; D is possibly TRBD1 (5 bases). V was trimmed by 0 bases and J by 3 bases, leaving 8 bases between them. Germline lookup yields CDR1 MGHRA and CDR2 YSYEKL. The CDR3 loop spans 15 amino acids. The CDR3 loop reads CASSQDPGANEKLFF. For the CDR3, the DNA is TGCGCCAGCAGCCAAGATCCGGGGGCTAATGAAAAACTGTTTTTT.

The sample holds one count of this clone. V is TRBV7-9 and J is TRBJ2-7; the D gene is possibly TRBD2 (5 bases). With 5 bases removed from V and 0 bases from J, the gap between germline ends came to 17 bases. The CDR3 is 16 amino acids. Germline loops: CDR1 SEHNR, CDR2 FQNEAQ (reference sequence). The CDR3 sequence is CASSLEERELSYEQYF. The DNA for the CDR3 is TGTGCCAGCAGCCTAGAAGAGAGGGAACTCTCCTACGAGCAGTACTTC.

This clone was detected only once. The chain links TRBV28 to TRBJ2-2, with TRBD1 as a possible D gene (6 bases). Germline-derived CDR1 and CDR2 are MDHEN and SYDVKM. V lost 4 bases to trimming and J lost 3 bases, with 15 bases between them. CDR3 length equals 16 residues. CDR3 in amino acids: CASSSVDRSYTGELFF. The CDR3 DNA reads TGTGCCAGCAGTTCGGTAGACAGGTCATACACCGGGGAGCTGTTTTTT.

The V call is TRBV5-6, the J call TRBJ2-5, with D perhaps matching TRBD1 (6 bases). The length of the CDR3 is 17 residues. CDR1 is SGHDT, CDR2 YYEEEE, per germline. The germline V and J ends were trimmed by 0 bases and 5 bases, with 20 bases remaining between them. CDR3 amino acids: CASSLGFGTPLSETQYF. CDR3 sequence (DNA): TGTGCCAGCAGCTTGGGTTTTGGGACACCTTTATCGGAGACCCAGTACTTC.

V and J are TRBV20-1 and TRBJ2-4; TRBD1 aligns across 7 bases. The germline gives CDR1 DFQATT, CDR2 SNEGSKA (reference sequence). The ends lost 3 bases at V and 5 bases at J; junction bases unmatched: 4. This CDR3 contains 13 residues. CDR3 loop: CSASGTEENIQYF. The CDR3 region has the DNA TGCAGTGCTAGTGGGACAGAGGAAAACATTCAGTACTTC.

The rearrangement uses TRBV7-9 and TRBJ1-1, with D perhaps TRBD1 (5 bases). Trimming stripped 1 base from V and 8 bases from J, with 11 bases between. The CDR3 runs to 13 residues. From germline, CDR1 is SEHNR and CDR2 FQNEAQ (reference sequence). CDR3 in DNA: TGTGCCAGCAGCTTAGTACTTGCAGGGGAAGCTTTCTTT. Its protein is CASSLVLAGEAFF.

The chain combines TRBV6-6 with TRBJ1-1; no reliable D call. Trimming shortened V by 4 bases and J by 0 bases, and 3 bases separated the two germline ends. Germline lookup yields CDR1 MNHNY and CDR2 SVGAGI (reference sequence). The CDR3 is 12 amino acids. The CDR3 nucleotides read TGTGCCAGCAGTTTTATGAACACTGAAGCTTTCTTT. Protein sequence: CASSFMNTEAFF.

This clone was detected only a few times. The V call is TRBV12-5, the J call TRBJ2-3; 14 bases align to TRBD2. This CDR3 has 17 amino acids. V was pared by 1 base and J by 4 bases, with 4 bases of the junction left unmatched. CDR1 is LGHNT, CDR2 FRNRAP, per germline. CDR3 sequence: CASGLGLAGGRADTQYF. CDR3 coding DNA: TGTGCTAGTGGTTTGGGACTAGCGGGGGGGCGGGCAGATACGCAGTATTTT.

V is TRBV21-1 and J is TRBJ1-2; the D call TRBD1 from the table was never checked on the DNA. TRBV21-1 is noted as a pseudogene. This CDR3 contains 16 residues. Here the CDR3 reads CASSKRVGGDGYGYTF. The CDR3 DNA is TGTGCCAGCAGCAAACGGGTAGGGGGAGACGGCTATGGCTACACCTTC.

The CDR3 DNA sequence: TGTGCCAGCAGCAGGGATTGGCGGGACACTGAAGCTTTCTTT. Its translation: CASSRDWRDTEAFF. V and J are TRBV5-5 and TRBJ1-1; D unresolved. The V and J ends lost 4 bases and 3 bases respectively, with 13 bases between them. Germline values: CDR1 SGHKS, CDR2 YYEKEE (reference sequence). CDR3 size: 14 residues.

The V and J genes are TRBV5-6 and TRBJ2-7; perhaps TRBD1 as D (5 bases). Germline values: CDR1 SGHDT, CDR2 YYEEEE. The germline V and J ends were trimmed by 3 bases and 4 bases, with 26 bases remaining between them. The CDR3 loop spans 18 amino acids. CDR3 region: CASSSSSVRDLDKYEQYF. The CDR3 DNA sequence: TGTGCCAGCAGCTCCTCATCGGTGAGAGACTTGGACAAATACGAGCAGTACTTC.

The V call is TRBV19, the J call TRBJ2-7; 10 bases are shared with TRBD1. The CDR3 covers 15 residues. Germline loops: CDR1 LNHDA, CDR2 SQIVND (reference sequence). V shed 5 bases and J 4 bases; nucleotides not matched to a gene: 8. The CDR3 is CASSPGTGAWYEQYF. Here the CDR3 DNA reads TGTGCCAGTAGTCCCGGGACAGGGGCATGGTACGAGCAGTACTTC.

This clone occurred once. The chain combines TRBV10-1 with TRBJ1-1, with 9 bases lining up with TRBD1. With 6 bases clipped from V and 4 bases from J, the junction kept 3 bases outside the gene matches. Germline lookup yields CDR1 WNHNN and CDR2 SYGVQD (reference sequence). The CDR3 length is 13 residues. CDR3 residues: CASSKTGGTEAFF. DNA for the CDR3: TGCGCCAGCAGCAAGACAGGGGGCACTGAAGCTTTCTTT.

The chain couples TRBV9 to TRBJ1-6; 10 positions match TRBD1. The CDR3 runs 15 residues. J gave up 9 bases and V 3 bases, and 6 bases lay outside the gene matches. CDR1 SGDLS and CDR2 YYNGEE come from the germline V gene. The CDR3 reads CASSEGQGFGSPLHF. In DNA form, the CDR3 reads TGTGCCAGCAGCGAGGGACAGGGGTTTGGTTCACCCCTCCACTTT.

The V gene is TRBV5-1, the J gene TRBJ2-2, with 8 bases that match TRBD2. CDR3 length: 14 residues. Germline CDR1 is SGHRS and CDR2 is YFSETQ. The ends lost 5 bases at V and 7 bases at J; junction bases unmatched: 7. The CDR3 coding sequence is TGCGCCAGCAGGAGCGGGGGTACGATCGGGGAGCTGTTTTTT. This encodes CASRSGGTIGELFF. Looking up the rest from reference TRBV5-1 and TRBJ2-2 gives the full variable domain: KAGVTQTPRYLIKTRGQQVTLSCSPISGHRSVSWYQQTPGQGLQFLFEYFSETQRNKGNFPGRFSGRQFSNSRSEMNVSTLELGDSALYLCASRSGGTIGELFFGEGSRLTVL.

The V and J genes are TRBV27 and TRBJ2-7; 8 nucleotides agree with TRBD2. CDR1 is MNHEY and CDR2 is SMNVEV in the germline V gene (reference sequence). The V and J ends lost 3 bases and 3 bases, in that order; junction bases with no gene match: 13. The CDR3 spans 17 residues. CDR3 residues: CASSFKGSRLAHYEQYF. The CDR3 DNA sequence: TGTGCCAGCAGTTTTAAGGGGTCGCGACTAGCGCACTACGAGCAGTACTTC.

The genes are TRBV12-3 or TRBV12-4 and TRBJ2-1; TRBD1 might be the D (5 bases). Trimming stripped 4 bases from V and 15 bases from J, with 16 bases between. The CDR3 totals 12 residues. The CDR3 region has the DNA TGTGCCAGCAGTTCTCTCGACAGAGAGGCGTTCTTC. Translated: CASSSLDREAFF.

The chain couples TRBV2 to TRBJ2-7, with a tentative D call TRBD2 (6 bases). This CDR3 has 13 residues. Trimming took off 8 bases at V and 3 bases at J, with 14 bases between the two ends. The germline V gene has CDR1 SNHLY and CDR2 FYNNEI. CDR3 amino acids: CASLTGGNYEQYF. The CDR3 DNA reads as TGTGCCAGCCTAACAGGCGGGAACTACGAGCAGTACTTC.